The 13 T cell receptor beta chains listed next were all sequenced from one sample in a study of T cell changes during pregnancy in multiple sclerosis. Libraries were prepared by immunoSEQ multiplex PCR; TCRdb keeps only in-frame clonotypes and omits some of them. Here the sample spans approximately 94,000 clones, roughly 90% being singletons. This material consisted of peripheral blood, taken after pregnancy. The receptors originated from a female donor with multiple sclerosis, enrolled in a pregnancy study.

This clone showed up just once. CDR3 region: CASLLPGENTEAFF. The CDR3 DNA is TGTGCCAGCTTGCTTCCCGGGGAGAACACTGAAGCTTTCTTT. The chain links TRBV18 to TRBJ1-1, with unresolved D. The CDR3 has 14 amino acids. Germline CDR1 and CDR2: KGHSH and LQKENI. The V and J ends lost 7 bases and 1 base respectively, with 13 bases between them.

This chain joins TRBV9 and TRBJ2-1, with a weak D call TRBD2 (5 bases). The V end was cut by 3 bases, the J end by 10 bases, with 17 bases between. This CDR3 contains 14 residues. Germline V CDR1 and CDR2: SGDLS, YYNGEE. CDR3 sequence (DNA): TGTGCCAGCAGCGCCGAGTCGGGGTTCTTGGAGCAGTTCTTC. Protein sequence: CASSAESGFLEQFF.

The DNA for the CDR3 is TGTGCCAGCAGTTACCTAGGAGAAAGCACAGATACGCAGTATTTT. Its protein product is CASSYLGESTDTQYF. The rearrangement joins TRBV6-5 to TRBJ2-3, with D uncertain. The CDR3 extends over 15 amino acids. The V and J ends lost 2 bases and 0 bases respectively, with 9 bases between them. Looked up from germline, CDR1 is MNHEY and CDR2 is SVGAGI.

J is TRBJ2-5 and V is TRBV12-5, with D possibly being TRBD1 (5 bases). This CDR3 comprises 14 residues. The germline gives CDR1 LGHNT, CDR2 FRNRAP. The germline V and J ends were trimmed by 0 bases and 5 bases, with 10 bases remaining between them. The CDR3, as DNA: TGTGCTAGTGGTTTGGTATCCTCAGGGGAGACCCAGTACTTC. Its protein product is CASGLVSSGETQYF.

The chain uses TRBV6-5 and TRBJ1-4, with 8 bases lining up with TRBD1. J gave up 5 bases and V 5 bases, and 7 bases lay outside the gene matches. The CDR3 totals 15 residues. Germline-derived CDR1 and CDR2 are MNHEY and SVGAGI. The CDR3 spells CASSIGQGGNEKLFF. In nucleotides, the CDR3 is TGTGCCAGCAGTATCGGACAGGGAGGCAATGAAAAACTGTTTTTT.

The chain recombines TRBV19 with TRBJ1-4; unclear D gene. The CDR3 sequence is 11 residues long. The germline gives CDR1 LNHDA, CDR2 SQIVND (reference sequence). V lost 8 bases to trimming and J lost 8 bases, with 9 bases between them. Written as DNA, the CDR3 is TGTGCCAGTTCCTTGCAGGAAAAACTGTTTTTT. Translation gives CASSLQEKLFF.

The chain is built from TRBV6-5 and TRBJ2-3, with D tentatively TRBD2 (5 bases). The CDR3 is made up of 15 amino acids. Germline CDR1 reads MNHEY; CDR2 reads SVGAGI. V lost 0 bases, J lost 0 bases, and 7 bases lay in between. This chain's CDR3 is CASSYSRLSTDTQYF. CDR3 DNA sequence: TGTGCCAGCAGTTACTCCCGACTAAGCACAGATACGCAGTATTTT.

The chain employs TRBV6-5 and TRBJ2-5; 11 positions agree with TRBD2. CDR1 and CDR2 from the germline V gene are MNHEY and SVGAGI. Trimming cost V 3 bases and J 1 base; bases outside gene matches: 1. This CDR3 contains 15 residues. The CDR3 here is CASSYLAGGQETQYF. The CDR3 nucleotides are TGTGCCAGCAGTTATCTAGCGGGGGGCCAAGAGACCCAGTACTTC.

The CDR3 is CASSLAPDRISYEQYF. In nucleotides, the CDR3 is TGTGCCAGCAGCTTAGCTCCGGACAGGATCTCCTACGAGCAGTACTTC. The chain has TRBV7-6 and TRBJ2-7; 7 bases align to TRBD1. After removal of 0 bases from V and 0 bases from J, the junction contained 5 bases not matched to a gene. The germline V gene has CDR1 SGHVS and CDR2 FNYEAQ. The CDR3 length is 16 residues.

This chain links TRBV30 with TRBJ2-7, with TRBD1 as a possible D gene (5 bases). Germline values: CDR1 GTSNPN, CDR2 SVGIG (reference sequence). The V and J ends lost 0 bases and 7 bases respectively, with 7 bases between them. The CDR3 is 11 residues long. The CDR3, as DNA: TGTGCCTGGAGTGTACGACAGGAGCAGTACTTC. Encoded protein: CAWSVRQEQYF.

This rearrangement joins TRBV30 to TRBJ2-2; D might be TRBD2 (5 bases). The CDR3 is 16 residues long. V gave up 2 bases and J gave up 0 bases, with 13 bases separating them. Germline lookup yields CDR1 GTSNPN and CDR2 SVGIG (reference sequence). As DNA, the CDR3 is TGTGCCTGGAGTAAGATGCGGGTAACGAACACCGGGGAGCTGTTTTTT. It is translated as CAWSKMRVTNTGELFF.

This chain joins TRBV30 and TRBJ2-7, with 8 bases aligning to TRBD2. Germline V gives CDR1 GTSNPN, CDR2 SVGIG (reference sequence). This CDR3 has 14 residues. Trimming cost V 1 base and J 5 bases; bases outside gene matches: 7. CDR3 DNA sequence: TGTGCCTGGAGTGAGAGCGGGAGTTCCCACGAGCAGTACTTC. It is translated as CAWSESGSSHEQYF.

V gene TRBV5-1 combines with J gene TRBJ1-3, with a tentative D call TRBD1 (5 bases). V was cut by 4 bases and J by 0 bases, with 11 bases left in between. In germline, CDR1 is SGHRS, CDR2 YFSETQ. This CDR3 is 15 amino acids long. CDR3 sequence reads: CASSQGLSSGNTIYF. For the CDR3, the DNA is TGCGCCAGCAGCCAGGGACTGTCCTCTGGAAACACCATATATTTT.